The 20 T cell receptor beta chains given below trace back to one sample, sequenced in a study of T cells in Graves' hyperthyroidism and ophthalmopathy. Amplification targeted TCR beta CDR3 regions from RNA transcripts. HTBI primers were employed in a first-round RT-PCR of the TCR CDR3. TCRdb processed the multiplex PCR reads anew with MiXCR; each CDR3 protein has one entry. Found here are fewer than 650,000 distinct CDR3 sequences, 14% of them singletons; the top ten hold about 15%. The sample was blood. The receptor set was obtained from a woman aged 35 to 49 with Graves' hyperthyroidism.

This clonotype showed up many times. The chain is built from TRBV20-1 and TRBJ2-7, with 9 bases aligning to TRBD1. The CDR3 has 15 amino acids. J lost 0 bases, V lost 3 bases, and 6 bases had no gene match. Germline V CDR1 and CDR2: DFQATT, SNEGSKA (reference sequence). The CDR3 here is CSARRGTGPSYEQYF. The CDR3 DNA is TGCAGTGCTAGGCGCGGGACAGGGCCCTCCTACGAGCAGTACTTC.

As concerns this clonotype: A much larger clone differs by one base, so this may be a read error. CDR3 region: CASSFLDRGIDTQYF. DNA of the CDR3: TGTGCCAGCAGTTTTTTGGACAGGGGAATAGATACGCAGTATTTT. The chain employs TRBV28 and TRBJ2-3; 9 bases agree with TRBD1. The CDR3 contains 15 residues. J lost 5 bases, V lost 3 bases, and 6 bases had no gene match. Germline assignment: CDR1 MDHEN and CDR2 SYDVKM.

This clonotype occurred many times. CDR3 residues: CASSFGQGAGFGANVLTF. CDR3 nucleotide sequence: TGTGCCAGCAGTTTTGGACAGGGGGCGGGCTTTGGGGCCAACGTCCTGACTTTC. The rearrangement links TRBV12-3 or TRBV12-4 to TRBJ2-6; 11 nucleotides align to TRBD1. This CDR3 spans 18 amino acids. V lost 3 bases, J lost 3 bases, and 7 bases stayed unmatched.

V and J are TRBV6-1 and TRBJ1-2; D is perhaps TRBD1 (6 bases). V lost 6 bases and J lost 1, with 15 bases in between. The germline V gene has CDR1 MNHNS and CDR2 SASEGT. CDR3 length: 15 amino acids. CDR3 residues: CASRPGTSINYGYTF. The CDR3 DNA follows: TGTGCCAGCAGACCCGGGACATCGATTAACTATGGCTACACCTTC.

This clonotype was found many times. The CDR3 sequence: CASSYPPGLAGTEQFF. The CDR3 bases are TGTGCCAGCAGTTACCCCCCGGGACTAGCGGGAACTGAGCAGTTCTTC. The rearrangement joins TRBV6-5 to TRBJ2-1; 13 bases are a match to TRBD2. From germline, CDR1 is MNHEY and CDR2 SVGAGI. The trim removed 2 bases at V and 9 bases at J, leaving 7 bases unmatched. The CDR3 loop spans 16 amino acids.

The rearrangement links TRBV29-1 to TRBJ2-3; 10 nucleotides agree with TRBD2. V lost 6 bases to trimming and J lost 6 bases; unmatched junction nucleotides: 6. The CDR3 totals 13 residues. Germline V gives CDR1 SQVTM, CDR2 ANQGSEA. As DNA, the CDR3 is TGCAGCGTCACTAGCGGGGCCCGGGATACGCAGTATTTT. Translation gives CSVTSGARDTQYF.

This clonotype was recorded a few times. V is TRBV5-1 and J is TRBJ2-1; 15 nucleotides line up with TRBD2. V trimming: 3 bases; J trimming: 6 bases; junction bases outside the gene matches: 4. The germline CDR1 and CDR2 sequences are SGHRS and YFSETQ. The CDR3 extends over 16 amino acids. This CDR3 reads CASSYGLAGGGNEQFF. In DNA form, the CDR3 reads TGCGCCAGCAGCTATGGACTAGCGGGAGGGGGCAATGAGCAGTTCTTC.

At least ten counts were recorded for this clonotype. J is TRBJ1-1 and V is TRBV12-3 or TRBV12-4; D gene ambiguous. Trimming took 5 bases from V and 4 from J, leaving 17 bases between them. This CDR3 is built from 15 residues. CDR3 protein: CASSQSWGSFTEAFF. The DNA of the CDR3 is TGTGCCAGCAGTCAGAGTTGGGGATCGTTCACTGAAGCTTTCTTT.

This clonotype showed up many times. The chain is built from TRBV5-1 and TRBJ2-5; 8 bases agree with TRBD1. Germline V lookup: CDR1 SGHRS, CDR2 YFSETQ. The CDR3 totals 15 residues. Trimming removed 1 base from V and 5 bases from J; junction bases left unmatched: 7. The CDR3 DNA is TGCGCCAGCAGCTTGACGCAGGGGGCAGGGGAGACCCAGTACTTC. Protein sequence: CASSLTQGAGETQYF.

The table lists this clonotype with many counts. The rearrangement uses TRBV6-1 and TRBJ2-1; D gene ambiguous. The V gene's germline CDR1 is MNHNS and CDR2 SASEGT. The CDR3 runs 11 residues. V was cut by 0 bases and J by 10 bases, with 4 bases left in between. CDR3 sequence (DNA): TGTGCCAGCAGTGAAGCGACAGAGCAGTTCTTC. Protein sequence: CASSEATEQFF.

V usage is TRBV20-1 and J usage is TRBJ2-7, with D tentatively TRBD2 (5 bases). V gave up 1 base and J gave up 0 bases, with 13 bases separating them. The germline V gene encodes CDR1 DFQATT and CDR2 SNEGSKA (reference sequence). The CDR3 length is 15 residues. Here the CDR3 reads CSARALNSASYEQYF. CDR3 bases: TGCAGTGCTAGAGCCCTCAATAGCGCCTCCTACGAGCAGTACTTC.

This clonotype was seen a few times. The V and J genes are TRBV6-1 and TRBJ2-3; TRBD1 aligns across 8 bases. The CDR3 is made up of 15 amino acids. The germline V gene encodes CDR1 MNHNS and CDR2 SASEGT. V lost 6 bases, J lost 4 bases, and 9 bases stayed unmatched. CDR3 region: CASSPGDRRADTQYF. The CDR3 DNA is TGTGCCAGCAGCCCCGGGGACAGGAGAGCAGATACGCAGTATTTT.

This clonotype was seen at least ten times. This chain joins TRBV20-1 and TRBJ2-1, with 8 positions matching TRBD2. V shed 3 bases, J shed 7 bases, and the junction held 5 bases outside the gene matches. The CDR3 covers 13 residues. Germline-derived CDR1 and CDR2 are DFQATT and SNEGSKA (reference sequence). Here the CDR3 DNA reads TGCAGTGCTAGGGGGGCTAGCGGGAATGAGCAGTTCTTC. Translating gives CSARGASGNEQFF.

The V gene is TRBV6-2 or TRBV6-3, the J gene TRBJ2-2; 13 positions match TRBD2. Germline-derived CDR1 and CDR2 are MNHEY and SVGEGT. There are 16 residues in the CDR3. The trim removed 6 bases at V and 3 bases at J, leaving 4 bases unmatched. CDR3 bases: TGTGCCAGCAGCGCGGGACTAGCGGGATACACCGGGGAGCTGTTTTTT. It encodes CASSAGLAGYTGELFF.

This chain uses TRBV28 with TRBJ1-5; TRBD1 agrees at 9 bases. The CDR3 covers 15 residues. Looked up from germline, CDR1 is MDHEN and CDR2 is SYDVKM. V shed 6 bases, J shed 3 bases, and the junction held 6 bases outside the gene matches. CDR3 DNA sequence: TGTGCCAGCAGGAACCGGGACAGGGCCAATCAGCCCCAGCATTTT. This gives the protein CASRNRDRANQPQHF.

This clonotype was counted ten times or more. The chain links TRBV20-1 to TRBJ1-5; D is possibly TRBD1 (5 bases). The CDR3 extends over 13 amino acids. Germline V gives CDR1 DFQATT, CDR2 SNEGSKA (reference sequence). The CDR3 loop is CSDTRQNNQPQHF. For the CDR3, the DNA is TGCAGCGATACCCGACAGAACAATCAGCCCCAGCATTTT.

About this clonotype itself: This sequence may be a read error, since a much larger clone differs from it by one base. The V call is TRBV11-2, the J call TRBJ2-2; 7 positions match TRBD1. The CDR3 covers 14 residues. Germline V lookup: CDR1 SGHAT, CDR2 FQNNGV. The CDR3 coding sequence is TGTGCCAGTAAGGGACAGTCCAACACCGGGGAGCAGTTTTTT. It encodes CASKGQSNTGEQFF. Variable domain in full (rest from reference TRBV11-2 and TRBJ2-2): EAGVAQSPRYKIIEKRQSVAFWCNPISGHATLYWYQQILGQGPKLLIQFQNNGVVDDSQLPKDRFSAERLKGVDSTLKIQPAKLEDSAVYLCASKGQSNTGEQFFGEGSRLTVL.

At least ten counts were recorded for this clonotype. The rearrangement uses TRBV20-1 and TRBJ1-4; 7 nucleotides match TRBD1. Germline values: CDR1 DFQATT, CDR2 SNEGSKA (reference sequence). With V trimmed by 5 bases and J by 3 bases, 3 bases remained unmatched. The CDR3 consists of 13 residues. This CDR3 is CSAQQGSNEKLFF. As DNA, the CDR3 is TGCAGTGCTCAACAGGGGTCTAATGAAAAACTGTTTTTT.

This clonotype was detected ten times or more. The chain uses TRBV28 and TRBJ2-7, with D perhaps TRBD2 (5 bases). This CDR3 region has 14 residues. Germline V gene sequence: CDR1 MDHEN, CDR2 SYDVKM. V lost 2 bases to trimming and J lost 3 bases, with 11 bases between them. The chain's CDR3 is CASSLSRGYYEQYF. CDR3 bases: TGTGCCAGCAGTTTAAGTCGGGGATACTACGAGCAGTACTTC.

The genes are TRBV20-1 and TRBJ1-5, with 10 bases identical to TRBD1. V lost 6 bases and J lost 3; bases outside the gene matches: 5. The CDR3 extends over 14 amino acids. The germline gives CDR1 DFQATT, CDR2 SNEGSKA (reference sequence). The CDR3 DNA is TGCAGTGCAGCCGGGACAGGGGACAATCAGCCCCAGCATTTT. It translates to CSAAGTGDNQPQHF.